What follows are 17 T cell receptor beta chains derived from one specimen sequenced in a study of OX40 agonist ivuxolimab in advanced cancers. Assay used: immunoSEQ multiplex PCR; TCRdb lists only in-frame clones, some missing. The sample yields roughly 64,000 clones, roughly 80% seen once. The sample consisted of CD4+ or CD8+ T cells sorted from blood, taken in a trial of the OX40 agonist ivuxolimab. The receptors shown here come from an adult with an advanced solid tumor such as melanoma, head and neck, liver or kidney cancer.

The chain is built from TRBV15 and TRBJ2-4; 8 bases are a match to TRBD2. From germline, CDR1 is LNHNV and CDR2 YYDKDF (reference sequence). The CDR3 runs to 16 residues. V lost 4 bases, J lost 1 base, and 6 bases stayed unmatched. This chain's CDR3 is CATSKERGTAKNIQYF. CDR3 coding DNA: TGTGCCACCAGCAAAGAGCGGGGGACGGCCAAAAACATTCAGTACTTC.

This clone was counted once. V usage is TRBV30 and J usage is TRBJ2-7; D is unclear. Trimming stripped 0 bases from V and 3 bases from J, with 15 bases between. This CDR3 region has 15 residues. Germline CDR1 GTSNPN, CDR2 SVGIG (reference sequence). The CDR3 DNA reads TGTGCCTGGAGTGTCCCGGGTCGAGAGCTCTACGAGCAGTACTTC. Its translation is CAWSVPGRELYEQYF.

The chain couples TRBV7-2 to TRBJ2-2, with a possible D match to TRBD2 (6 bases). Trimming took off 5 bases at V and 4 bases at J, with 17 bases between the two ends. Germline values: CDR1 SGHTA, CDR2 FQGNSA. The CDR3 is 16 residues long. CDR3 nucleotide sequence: TGTGCCAGCAGCCCCAAGGGGAGCGGGCCCACCGGGGAGCTGTTTTTT. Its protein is CASSPKGSGPTGELFF. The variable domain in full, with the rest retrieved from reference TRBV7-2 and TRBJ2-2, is GAGVSQSPSNKVTEKGKDVELRCDPISGHTALYWYRQSLGQGLEFLIYFQGNSAPDKSGLPSDRFSAERTGGSVSTLTIQRTQQEDSAVYLCASSPKGSGPTGELFFGEGSRLTVL.

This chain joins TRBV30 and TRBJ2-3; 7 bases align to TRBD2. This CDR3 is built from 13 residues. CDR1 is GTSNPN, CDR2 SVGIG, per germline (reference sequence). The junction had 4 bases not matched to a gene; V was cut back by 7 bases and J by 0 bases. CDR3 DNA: TGTGCCTTGAGCGGGATTAGCACAGATACGCAGTATTTT. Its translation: CALSGISTDTQYF.

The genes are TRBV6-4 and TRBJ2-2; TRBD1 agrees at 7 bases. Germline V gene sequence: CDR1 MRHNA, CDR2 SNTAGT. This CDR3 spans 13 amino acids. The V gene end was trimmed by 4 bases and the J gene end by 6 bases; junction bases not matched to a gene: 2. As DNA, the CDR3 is TGTGCCAGCAGTGGACAGGGAGCCGGGGAGCTGTTTTTT. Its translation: CASSGQGAGELFF.

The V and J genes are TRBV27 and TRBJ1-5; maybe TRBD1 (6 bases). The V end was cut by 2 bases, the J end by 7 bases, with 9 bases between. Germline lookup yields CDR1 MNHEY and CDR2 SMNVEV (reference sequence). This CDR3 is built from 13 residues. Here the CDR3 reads CASSLQGRQPQHF. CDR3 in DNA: TGTGCCAGCAGTTTACAGGGGCGACAGCCCCAGCATTTT.

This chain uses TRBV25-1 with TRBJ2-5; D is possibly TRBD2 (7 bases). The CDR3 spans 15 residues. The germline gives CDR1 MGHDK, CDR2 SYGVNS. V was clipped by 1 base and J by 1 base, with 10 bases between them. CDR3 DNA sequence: TGTGCCAGCAGTGAATGGGGGGGGCTCCAAGAGACCCAGTACTTC. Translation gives CASSEWGGLQETQYF.

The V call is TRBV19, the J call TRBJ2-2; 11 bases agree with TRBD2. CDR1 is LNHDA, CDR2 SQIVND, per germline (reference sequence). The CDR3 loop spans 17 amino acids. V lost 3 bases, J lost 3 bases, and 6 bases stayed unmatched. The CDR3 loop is CASSIRLAGIYTGELFF. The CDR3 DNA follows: TGTGCCAGTAGTATTAGACTAGCGGGGATTTACACCGGGGAGCTGTTTTTT.

CDR3 bases: TGCGCCAGCAGCTTGATATCTGGCCAGGGGCGTGTGAGCACTGAAGCTTTCTTT. The encoded protein is CASSLISGQGRVSTEAFF. The chain has TRBV5-1 and TRBJ1-1, with D tentatively TRBD1 (6 bases). V gave up 1 base and J gave up 4 bases, with 23 bases separating them. CDR3 length equals 18 residues. Germline CDR1 and CDR2: SGHRS and YFSETQ.

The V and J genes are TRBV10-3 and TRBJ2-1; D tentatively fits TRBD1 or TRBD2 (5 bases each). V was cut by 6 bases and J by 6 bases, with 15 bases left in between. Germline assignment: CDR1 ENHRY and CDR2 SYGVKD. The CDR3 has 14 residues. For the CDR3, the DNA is TGTGCCATCAGGGGCAGGGAGCAAGTCAATGAGCAGTTCTTC. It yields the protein CAIRGREQVNEQFF.

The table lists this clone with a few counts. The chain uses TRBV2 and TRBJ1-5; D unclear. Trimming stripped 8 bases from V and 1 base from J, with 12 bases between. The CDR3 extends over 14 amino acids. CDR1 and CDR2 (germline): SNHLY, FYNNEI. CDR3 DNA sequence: TGTGCCAGCGTCTCCAGCCAAAGCAATCAGCCCCAGCATTTT. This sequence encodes CASVSSQSNQPQHF.

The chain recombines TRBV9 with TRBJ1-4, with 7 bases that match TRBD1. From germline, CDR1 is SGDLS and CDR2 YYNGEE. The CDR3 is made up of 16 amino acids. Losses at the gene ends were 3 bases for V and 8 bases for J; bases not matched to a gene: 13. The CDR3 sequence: CASSEGQMPLGEKLFF. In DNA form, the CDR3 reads TGTGCCAGCAGCGAGGGACAGATGCCCCTGGGGGAAAAACTGTTTTTT.

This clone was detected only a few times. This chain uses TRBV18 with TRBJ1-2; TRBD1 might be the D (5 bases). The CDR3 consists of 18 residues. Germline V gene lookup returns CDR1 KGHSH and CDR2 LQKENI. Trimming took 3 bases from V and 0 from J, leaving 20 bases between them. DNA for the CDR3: TGTGCCAGCTCACCGAGGGGACCGGGGAGTGGGTCTAACTATGGCTACACCTTC. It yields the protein CASSPRGPGSGSNYGYTF.

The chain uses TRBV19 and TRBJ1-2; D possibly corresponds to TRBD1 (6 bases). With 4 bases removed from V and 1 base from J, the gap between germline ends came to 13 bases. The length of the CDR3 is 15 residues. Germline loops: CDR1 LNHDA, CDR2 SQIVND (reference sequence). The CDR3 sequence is CASSTGTHYNYGYTF. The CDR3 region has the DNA TGTGCCAGTAGTACTGGGACACACTATAACTATGGCTACACCTTC.

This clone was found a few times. The DNA of the CDR3 is TGTGCCAGCAGCTTAGTGACAGCCAAAAACATTCAGTACTTC. Its translation is CASSLVTAKNIQYF. The V gene is TRBV7-9, the J gene TRBJ2-4; no firm D call. The CDR3 has 14 residues. V was trimmed by 1 base and J by 0 bases, leaving 4 bases between them. Germline V gene data show CDR1 as SEHNR and CDR2 as FQNEAQ (reference sequence).

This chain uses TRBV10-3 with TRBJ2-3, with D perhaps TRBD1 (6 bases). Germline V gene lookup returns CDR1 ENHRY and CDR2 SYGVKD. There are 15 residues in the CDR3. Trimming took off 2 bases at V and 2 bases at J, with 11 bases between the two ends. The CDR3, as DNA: TGTGCCATCAGTGAGACGACAGGATACACAGATACGCAGTATTTT. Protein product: CAISETTGYTDTQYF.

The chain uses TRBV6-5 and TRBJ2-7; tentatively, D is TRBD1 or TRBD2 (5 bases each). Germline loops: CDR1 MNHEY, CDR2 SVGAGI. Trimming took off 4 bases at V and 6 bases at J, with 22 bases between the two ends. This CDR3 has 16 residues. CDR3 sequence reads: CASSSYSGPRVLEQYF. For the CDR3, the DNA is TGTGCCAGCAGTTCCTACTCGGGACCCAGGGTCCTCGAGCAGTACTTC.